The 30 T cell receptor beta chains below all came from one sample that was sequenced in a study of vaccination and CD4 T cells after COVID-19. Sequencing of DNA taken from cultured CD4+ T cells relied on the Oncomine TCR Beta short-read assay. TCRdb fed the PCR reads into MiXCR, producing one record per CDR3 protein. The data contain more than 15,000 distinct CDR3 sequences, about 40% of them singletons. Their antigen targets remain unknown. Treatment here: approximately nine-day PBMC culture with coronavirus spike peptide pools or control peptides (ViraFEST assay). Sample: CD4+ T cells from blood, cultured in vitro. The receptors shown here come from a human donor who had recovered from COVID-19.

The genes are TRBV20-1 and TRBJ2-3, with D perhaps matching TRBD2 (6 bases). V lost 7 bases to trimming and J lost 10 bases, with 27 bases between them. The CDR3 runs 15 residues. From germline, CDR1 is DFQATT and CDR2 SNEGSKA (reference sequence). The CDR3 region has the DNA TGCAGTGTATACTCCGGGACTGACCTGGGGGTATCGCAGTATTTT. It translates to CSVYSGTDLGVSQYF.

This chain links TRBV28 with TRBJ2-1; D possibly uses TRBD1 or TRBD2 (6 bases each). There are 18 residues in the CDR3. V was pared by 2 bases and J by 5 bases, with 22 bases between. CDR1 is MDHEN, CDR2 SYDVKM, per germline. CDR3 bases: TGTGCCAGCAGTTTAGGCGCAGGAGGGGGGCATTTCCACAATGAGCAGTTCTTC. Its translation is CASSLGAGGGHFHNEQFF.

The chain recombines TRBV9 with TRBJ1-6; no clear D gene. Germline CDR1 is SGDLS and CDR2 is YYNGEE. The CDR3 is 17 amino acids. V shed 0 bases and J shed 6 bases, with 16 bases lying between them. CDR3 region: CASSVDVSMRLNSPLHF. The DNA for the CDR3 is TGTGCCAGCAGCGTAGACGTCAGCATGAGACTTAATTCACCCCTCCACTTT.

The chain recombines TRBV5-1 with TRBJ1-1; 9 nucleotides agree with TRBD1. This CDR3 comprises 16 residues. Trimming cost V 4 bases and J 0 bases; bases outside gene matches: 7. Germline V gene sequence: CDR1 SGHRS, CDR2 YFSETQ. The CDR3 sequence: CASSPGQGLVNTEAFF. The CDR3 coding sequence is TGCGCCAGCAGCCCGGGACAGGGTCTCGTGAACACTGAAGCTTTCTTT.

The chain couples TRBV5-1 to TRBJ1-2; D call uncertain. Germline lookup yields CDR1 SGHRS and CDR2 YFSETQ. V was shortened by 6 bases and J by 1 base, with 13 bases between the two germline ends. The CDR3 length is 14 residues. This chain's CDR3 is CASTLGVNNYGYTF. The CDR3 DNA sequence: TGCGCCAGCACCCTGGGAGTGAATAACTATGGCTACACCTTC.

This clonotype turned up a few times. V gene TRBV21-1 combines with J gene TRBJ2-5; the D call in the table, TRBD2, was not verified against the DNA. TRBV21-1 is recorded as a pseudogene. The CDR3 consists of 11 residues. For the CDR3, the DNA is TGTGCCAGCTGGTCCCGGGACTGGGAGTACTTC. It yields the protein CASWSRDWEYF.

Written as DNA, the CDR3 is TGCGCCAGCAGCGGAGGGCAGGGCACTAATTCACCCCTCCACTTT. It encodes CASSGGQGTNSPLHF. The chain carries TRBV5-1 and TRBJ1-6; tentatively, D is TRBD1 (5 bases). V gave up 4 bases and J gave up 6 bases, with 14 bases separating them. Per the germline V gene, CDR1 is SGHRS and CDR2 is YFSETQ. This CDR3 is built from 15 residues.

The gene calls are TRBV12-3 or TRBV12-4 and TRBJ2-5; D is possibly TRBD1 (6 bases). There are 13 residues in the CDR3. Trimming took 5 bases from V and 3 from J, leaving 10 bases between them. This CDR3 is CASSKGGKETQYF. The CDR3 DNA is TGTGCCAGCAGTAAAGGGGGAAAAGAGACCCAGTACTTC.

The chain links TRBV5-1 to TRBJ2-1; 8 bases line up with TRBD1. V lost 1 base to trimming and J lost 8 bases; unmatched junction nucleotides: 5. The germline V gene encodes CDR1 SGHRS and CDR2 YFSETQ. This CDR3 comprises 14 residues. The DNA for the CDR3 is TGCGCCAGCAGCTTGCAGGGGGCGAATGATGAGCAGTTCTTC. Protein: CASSLQGANDEQFF.

This chain links TRBV7-3 with TRBJ2-1; 10 bases line up with TRBD2. The CDR3 sequence is 13 residues long. Germline V gene sequence: CDR1 SGHTA, CDR2 FQGTGA. V trimming: 8 bases; J trimming: 5 bases; junction bases outside the gene matches: 3. The CDR3 nucleotides are TGTGCCAGCGCTAGCGGGAGCCACAATGAGCAGTTCTTC. Its protein product is CASASGSHNEQFF.

This clonotype has more than one count but fewer than ten. The chain recombines TRBV6-1 with TRBJ1-5; D ambiguous. This CDR3 comprises 13 residues. V shed 1 base and J shed 4 bases, with 5 bases lying between them. Germline-derived CDR1 and CDR2 are MNHNS and SASEGT. The CDR3 DNA reads as TGTGCCAGCAGTGAAGGGGGTAATCAGCCCCAGCATTTT. Encoded protein: CASSEGGNQPQHF.

The chain is built from TRBV5-4 and TRBJ1-2; TRBD1 matches 9 bases. After removal of 2 bases from V and 10 bases from J, the junction contained 6 bases not matched to a gene. The germline V gene encodes CDR1 SGHNT and CDR2 YYREEE (reference sequence). CDR3 size: 13 residues. The CDR3 spells CASSFGRQGDYTF. The DNA of the CDR3 is TGTGCCAGCAGCTTTGGAAGACAGGGGGACTACACCTTC.

This chain connects TRBV7-9 to TRBJ2-2; 11 nucleotides line up with TRBD1. This CDR3 is 16 amino acids long. The J segment lost 7 bases and the V segment lost 8 bases, leaving 12 bases of the junction unmatched. The germline CDR1 and CDR2 sequences are SEHNR and FQNEAQ (reference sequence). CDR3 nucleotide sequence: TGTGCCAGCCCCCGCGAGGACAGGGGGCAGGGCGGGGAGCTGTTTTTT. It translates to CASPREDRGQGGELFF.

Only a few counts were recorded for this clonotype. The chain employs TRBV4-1 and TRBJ2-7, with 7 bases aligning to TRBD1. The CDR3 runs 12 residues. Germline loops: CDR1 MGHRA, CDR2 YSYEKL. The V gene end was trimmed by 4 bases and the J gene end by 6 bases; junction bases not matched to a gene: 3. The CDR3 loop is CASSPYRGEQYF. DNA for the CDR3: TGCGCCAGCAGCCCATACAGGGGCGAGCAGTACTTC.

The rearrangement uses TRBV20-1 and TRBJ2-5, with TRBD1 as a possible D gene (6 bases). The CDR3 loop spans 13 amino acids. The ends were cut back, 7 bases at V and 0 bases at J, with 12 bases in the middle. Germline lookup yields CDR1 DFQATT and CDR2 SNEGSKA (reference sequence). The CDR3 sequence is CSVVDRYQETQYF. The CDR3 DNA reads TGCAGTGTTGTCGACAGGTACCAAGAGACCCAGTACTTC.

The table lists this clonotype with a few counts. The chain employs TRBV2 and TRBJ2-4; D uncertain. The germline V gene has CDR1 SNHLY and CDR2 FYNNEI. V shed 1 base and J shed 9 bases, with 16 bases lying between them. This CDR3 has 15 residues. This chain's CDR3 is CASSEGTTEWSIQYF. In DNA, the CDR3 is TGTGCCAGCAGTGAAGGGACGACTGAATGGTCCATTCAGTACTTC.

The rearrangement joins TRBV19 to TRBJ2-7; D is tentatively TRBD1 or TRBD2 (5 bases each). The CDR3 extends over 14 amino acids. From germline, CDR1 is LNHDA and CDR2 SQIVND (reference sequence). Trimming stripped 4 bases from V and 2 bases from J, with 12 bases between. The CDR3, as DNA: TGTGCCAGTAGTAACCGGGACGGGGCCTACGAGCAGTACTTC. Translating it yields CASSNRDGAYEQYF.

This clonotype showed up just a few times. The chain joins TRBV27 to TRBJ2-7; tentative D call: TRBD2 (5 bases). V lost 6 bases, J lost 2 bases, and 11 bases lay in between. Germline lookup yields CDR1 MNHEY and CDR2 SMNVEV (reference sequence). This CDR3 spans 13 amino acids. The CDR3 sequence: CASSSTEAYEQYF. The CDR3 DNA follows: TGTGCCAGCAGCTCAACGGAGGCCTACGAGCAGTACTTC.

This chain connects TRBV19 to TRBJ2-7, with 7 bases that match TRBD2. Germline V lookup: CDR1 LNHDA, CDR2 SQIVND (reference sequence). The ends lost 5 bases at V and 5 bases at J; junction bases unmatched: 12. The CDR3 is 15 amino acids. CDR3 bases: TGTGCCAGTAGTTTCAGGGAGGGCGCGGCGGACGAGCAGTACTTC. It yields the protein CASSFREGAADEQYF.

This chain links TRBV20-1 with TRBJ1-2; D call uncertain. This CDR3 is 16 amino acids long. Germline loops: CDR1 DFQATT, CDR2 SNEGSKA (reference sequence). The V end lost 3 bases, the J end lost 2 bases, and 19 bases lay between the germline ends. The CDR3 loop is CSASVMGRGPNYGYTF. CDR3 nucleotide sequence: TGCAGTGCTAGTGTAATGGGCCGAGGTCCGAACTATGGCTACACCTTC.

V and J are TRBV6-2 or TRBV6-3 and TRBJ1-5, with D unclear. The CDR3 runs to 13 residues. Germline V gives CDR1 MNHEY, CDR2 SVGEGT. V was trimmed by 7 bases and J by 3 bases, leaving 10 bases between them. The CDR3 sequence: CASTWANNQPQHF. The DNA for the CDR3 is TGTGCCAGCACCTGGGCCAACAATCAGCCCCAGCATTTT.

This clonotype was found a few times. The V call is TRBV6-1, the J call TRBJ2-3; D uncertain. Germline CDR1 is MNHNS and CDR2 is SASEGT. CDR3 length: 13 amino acids. The V gene lost 5 bases and the J gene lost 2 bases, with 8 bases spanning the gap. CDR3 coding DNA: TGTGCCAGCAGTCGGTCCTTCACAGATACGCAGTATTTT. Translated: CASSRSFTDTQYF.

The chain couples TRBV10-3 to TRBJ2-1, with 11 bases lining up with TRBD2. This CDR3 is 18 amino acids long. The germline gives CDR1 ENHRY, CDR2 SYGVKD. V was clipped by 3 bases and J by 1 base; unmatched bases: 8. CDR3 in DNA: TGTGCCATCAGTGAAAGAGCTAGCGGGAGGCCTTCCTACAATGAGCAGTTCTTC. Translated, it gives CAISERASGRPSYNEQFF.

The chain joins TRBV6-2 or TRBV6-3 to TRBJ2-3; D is perhaps TRBD2 (5 bases). The CDR3 runs 15 residues. Germline CDR1 MNHEY, CDR2 SVGEGT. Trimming took off 5 bases at V and 2 bases at J, with 14 bases between the two ends. The DNA of the CDR3 is TGTGCCAGCAGTGCGGGCTGGGAGCACACAGATACGCAGTATTTT. Translated, it gives CASSAGWEHTDTQYF.

CDR3 bases: TGTGCCAGCAGTTTCGGGTTCGGGTGGGGGACTAGTTCTTCCGGGGAGCTGTTTTTT. Its protein product is CASSFGFGWGTSSSGELFF. The V and J genes are TRBV27 and TRBJ2-2, with 8 positions matching TRBD2. There are 19 residues in the CDR3. Germline CDR1 MNHEY, CDR2 SMNVEV (reference sequence). J lost 6 bases, V lost 3 bases, and 18 bases had no gene match.

In its sample, this clonotype was seen a few times. The J gene is TRBJ1-5, the V gene TRBV20-1; 9 bases match TRBD1. CDR1 DFQATT and CDR2 SNEGSKA come from the germline V gene (reference sequence). This CDR3 is 15 amino acids long. With V trimmed by 3 bases and J by 5 bases, 8 bases remained unmatched. The DNA of the CDR3 is TGCAGTGCTAGGGAAACCGGGACAGGGCATCAGCCCCAGCATTTT. Its translation: CSARETGTGHQPQHF.

This clonotype came up a few times. The gene calls are TRBV11-3 and TRBJ2-1; D tentatively reads TRBD1 or TRBD2 (5 bases each). The CDR3 extends over 15 amino acids. V lost 0 bases, J lost 7 bases, and 13 bases lay in between. CDR1 is SGHNT, CDR2 YENEEA, per germline. This CDR3 reads CASSLDGAGGNEQFF. CDR3 DNA: TGTGCCAGCAGCTTAGATGGGGCGGGTGGGAATGAGCAGTTCTTC.

The gene calls are TRBV7-9 and TRBJ2-1, with D possibly being TRBD2 (5 bases). Trimming pared 0 bases from V and 9 bases from J, leaving 12 bases between. CDR3 length equals 14 residues. CDR1 and CDR2 from the germline V gene are SEHNR and FQNEAQ (reference sequence). In nucleotides, the CDR3 is TGTGCCAGCAGCTTAGCGGGAGTGCATCTTGAGCAGTTCTTC. Protein product: CASSLAGVHLEQFF. Together with reference TRBV7-9 and TRBJ2-1, the CDR3 gives the full variable domain: DTGVSQNPRHKITKRGQNVTFRCDPISEHNRLYWYRQTLGQGPEFLTYFQNEAQLEKSRLLSDRFSAERPKGSFSTLEIQRTEQGDSAMYLCASSLAGVHLEQFFGPGTRLTVL.

The chain's CDR3 is CASSFPVGAGSSYNEQFF. The CDR3 DNA reads as TGTGCCAGCAGTTTCCCCGTTGGGGCGGGAAGCTCCTACAATGAGCAGTTCTTC. The chain combines TRBV28 with TRBJ2-1; the D gene is possibly TRBD2 (6 bases). The V end was cut by 3 bases, the J end by 0 bases, with 18 bases between. Per the germline V gene, CDR1 is MDHEN and CDR2 is SYDVKM. This CDR3 region has 18 residues.

The chain couples TRBV5-4 to TRBJ2-3; the D call may be TRBD1 or TRBD2 (5 bases each). Trimming pared 3 bases from V and 2 bases from J, leaving 16 bases between. CDR1 and CDR2 from the germline V gene are SGHNT and YYREEE (reference sequence). The CDR3 loop spans 16 amino acids. The CDR3 coding sequence is TGTGCCAGCAGCTATGGGACGAAACTTATCACAGATACGCAGTATTTT. This gives the protein CASSYGTKLITDTQYF.